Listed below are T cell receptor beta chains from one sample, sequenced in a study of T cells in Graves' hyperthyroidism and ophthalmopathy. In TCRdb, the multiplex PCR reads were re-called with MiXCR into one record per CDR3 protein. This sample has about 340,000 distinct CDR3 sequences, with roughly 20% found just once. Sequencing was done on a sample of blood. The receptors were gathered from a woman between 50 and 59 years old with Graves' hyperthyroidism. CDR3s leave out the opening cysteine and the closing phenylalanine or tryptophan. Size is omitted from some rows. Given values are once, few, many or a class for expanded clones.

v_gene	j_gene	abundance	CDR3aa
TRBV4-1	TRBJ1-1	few	ASSQFGTGNTEAF
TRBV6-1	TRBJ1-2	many	ASSYSDSPNYGYT
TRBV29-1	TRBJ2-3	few	SVRRASTDTQY
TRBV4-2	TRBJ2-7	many	ASSQGLAGGRHEQY
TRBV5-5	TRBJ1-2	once	ASSLTPMATYGYT
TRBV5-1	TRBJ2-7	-	ASSLGRTSGTYEQY
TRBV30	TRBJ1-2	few	AWMWDVAGGYYGYT
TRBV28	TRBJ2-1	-	ASSADRGGYNEQF
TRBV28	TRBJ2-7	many	ASSFPPGQDRNEQY
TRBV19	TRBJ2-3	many	ASSIDRGTHTDTQY
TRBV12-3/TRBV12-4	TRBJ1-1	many	ASSLDPRQNTEAF
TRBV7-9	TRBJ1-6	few	ASSLDGSSYNSPLH
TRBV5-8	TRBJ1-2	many	ASSKDRSYGYT
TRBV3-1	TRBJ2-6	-	ASSQGTAGANVLT
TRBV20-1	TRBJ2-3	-	SARAGGATDTQY
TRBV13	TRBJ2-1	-	AGSSQGYNEQF
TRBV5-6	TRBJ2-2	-	ASSLYGGDTGELF
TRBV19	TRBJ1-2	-	ASEGQDYGYT
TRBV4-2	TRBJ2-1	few	ASSQDGGGLPSLYNEQF
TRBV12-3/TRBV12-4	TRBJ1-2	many	ASSFVGQGRGYT
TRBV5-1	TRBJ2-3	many	ASSADPSTDTQY
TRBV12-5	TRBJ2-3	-	ASGTGTGGSSTDTQY
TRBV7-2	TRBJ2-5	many	ASSYTSGGASETQY
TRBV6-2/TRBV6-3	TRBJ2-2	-	ASRQGVNTGELF
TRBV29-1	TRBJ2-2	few	SVQRPPGQDNTGELF
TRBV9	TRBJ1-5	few	ASSLGTGSNQPQH
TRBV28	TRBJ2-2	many	ASSPAAGGPSAGELF
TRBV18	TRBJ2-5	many	ASSRLTRDETQY
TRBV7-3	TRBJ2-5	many	ASSMTGVTQETQY
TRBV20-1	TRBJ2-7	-	SARDVTGTSGSYEQY
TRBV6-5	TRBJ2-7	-	ASSYGGADEQY
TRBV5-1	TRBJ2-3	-	ASSFRLAGGSTDTQY
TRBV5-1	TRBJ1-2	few	ASSFQGARDGYT
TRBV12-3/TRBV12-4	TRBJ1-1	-	ASSRAPNTEAF
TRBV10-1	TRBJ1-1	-	ASSETGVGTEAF
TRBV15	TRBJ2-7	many	ATSRSRDISYEQY
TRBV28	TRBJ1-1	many	ASSFGWTTEAF
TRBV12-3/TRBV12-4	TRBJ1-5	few	ASSPQVGGNQPQH
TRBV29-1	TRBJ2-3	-	SVGLRLTDTQY
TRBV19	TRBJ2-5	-	ASRTSGGYKTQY
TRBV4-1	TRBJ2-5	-	ASSRRSGGPQETQY
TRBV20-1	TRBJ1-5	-	SARSDRVYQPQH
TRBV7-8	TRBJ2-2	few	ASNGGQGTPSGNTGELF
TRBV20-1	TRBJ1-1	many	SAAGERDTEAF
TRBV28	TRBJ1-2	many	ASSLVLEGAVDGYT
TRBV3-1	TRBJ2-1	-	ASSPAARRGALSGNEQF
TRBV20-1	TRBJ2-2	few	SATRGAGELF
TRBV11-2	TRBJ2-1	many	ASSFRLVRNNEQF
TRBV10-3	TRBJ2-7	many	AISDGSNGYEQY
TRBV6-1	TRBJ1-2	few	ASRASTGPGYT
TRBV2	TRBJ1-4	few	ASRGQPTNEKLF
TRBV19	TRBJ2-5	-	ASSHGTAISQETQY
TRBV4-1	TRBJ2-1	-	ASSASGGDYNEQF
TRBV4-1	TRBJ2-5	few	ASSQDAGGTEETQY
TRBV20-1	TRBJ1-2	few	SARDIQGGYYGYT
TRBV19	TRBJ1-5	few	ASSMNSNQPQH
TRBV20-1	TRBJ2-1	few	SARDLAGGSNEQF